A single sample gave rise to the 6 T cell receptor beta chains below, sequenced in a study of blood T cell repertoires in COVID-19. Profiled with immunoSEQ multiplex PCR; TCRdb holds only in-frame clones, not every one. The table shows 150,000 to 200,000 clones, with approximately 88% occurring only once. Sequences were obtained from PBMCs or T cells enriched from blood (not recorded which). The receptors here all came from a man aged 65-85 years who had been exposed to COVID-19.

CDR3 DNA: TGTGCCAGCTCACCTAGTAAAGGCAGGTCCATCTCTGGAAACACCATATATTTT. Translation: CASSPSKGRSISGNTIYF. The chain carries TRBV18 and TRBJ1-3; D is uncertain. V was pared by 3 bases and J by 0 bases, with 18 bases between. CDR1 and CDR2 (germline): KGHSH, LQKENI. The CDR3 runs 18 residues.

For the CDR3, the DNA is TGTGCCAGCAGCCCGGGGGGTAGCGGGGGCTACACAGATACGCAGTATTTT. It encodes CASSPGGSGGYTDTQYF. The V gene is TRBV11-2, the J gene TRBJ2-3, with 9 bases fitting TRBD2. Germline values: CDR1 SGHAT, CDR2 FQNNGV. The CDR3 extends over 17 amino acids. V trimming: 5 bases; J trimming: 2 bases; junction bases outside the gene matches: 11.

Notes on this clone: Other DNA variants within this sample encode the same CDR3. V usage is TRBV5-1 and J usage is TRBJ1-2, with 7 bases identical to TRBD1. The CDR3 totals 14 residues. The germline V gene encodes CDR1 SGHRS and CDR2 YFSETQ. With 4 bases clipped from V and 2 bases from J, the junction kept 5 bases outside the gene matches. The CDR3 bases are TGCGCCAGCAGCCCCACAGGGGAGAACTATGGCTACACCTTC. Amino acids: CASSPTGENYGYTF.

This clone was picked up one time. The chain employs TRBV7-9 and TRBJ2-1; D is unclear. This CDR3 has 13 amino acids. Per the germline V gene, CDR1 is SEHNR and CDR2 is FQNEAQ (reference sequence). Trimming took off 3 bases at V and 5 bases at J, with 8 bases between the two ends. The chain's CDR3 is CASSFGEDNEQFF. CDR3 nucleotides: TGTGCCAGCAGCTTTGGAGAGGACAATGAGCAGTTCTTC.

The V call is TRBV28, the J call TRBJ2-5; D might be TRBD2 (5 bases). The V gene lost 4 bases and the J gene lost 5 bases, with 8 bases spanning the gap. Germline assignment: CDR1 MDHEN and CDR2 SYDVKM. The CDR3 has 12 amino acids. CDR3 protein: CASSSLAETQYF. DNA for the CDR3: TGTGCCAGCAGTTCTCTAGCTGAGACCCAGTACTTC.

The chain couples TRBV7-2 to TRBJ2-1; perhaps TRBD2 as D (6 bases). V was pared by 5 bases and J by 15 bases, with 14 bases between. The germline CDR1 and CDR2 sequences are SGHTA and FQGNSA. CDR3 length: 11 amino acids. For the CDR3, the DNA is TGTGCCAGCAGCCCGACTAGGAATCCGTTCTTC. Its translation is CASSPTRNPFF.